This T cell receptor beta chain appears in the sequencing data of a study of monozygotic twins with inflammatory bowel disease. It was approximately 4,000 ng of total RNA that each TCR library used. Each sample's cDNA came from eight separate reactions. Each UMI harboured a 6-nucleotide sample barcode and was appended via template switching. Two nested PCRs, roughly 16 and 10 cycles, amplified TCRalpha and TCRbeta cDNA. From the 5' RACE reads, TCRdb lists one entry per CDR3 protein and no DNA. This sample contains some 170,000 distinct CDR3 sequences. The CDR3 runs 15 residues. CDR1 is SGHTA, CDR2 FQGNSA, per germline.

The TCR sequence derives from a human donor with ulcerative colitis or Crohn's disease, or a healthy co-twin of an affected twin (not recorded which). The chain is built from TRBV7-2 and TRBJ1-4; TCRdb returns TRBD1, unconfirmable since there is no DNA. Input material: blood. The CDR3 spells CASSPQGATNEKLFF. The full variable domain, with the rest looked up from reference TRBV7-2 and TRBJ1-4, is GAGVSQSPSNKVTEKGKDVELRCDPISGHTALYWYRQSLGQGLEFLIYFQGNSAPDKSGLPSDRFSAERTGGSVSTLTIQRTQQEDSAVYLCASSPQGATNEKLFFGSGTQLSVL.